Listed below are T cell receptor beta chains from one sample, sequenced in a study of shared clonotypes between healthy human individuals. Profiled with immunoSEQ multiplex PCR; TCRdb holds only in-frame clones, not every one. The sample holds under 1,900,000 clones; around 98.5% are singletons and the top ten take 0.36%. Sequencing input: naive CD4+ T cells sorted from blood. These receptor sequences come from a man aged 30 to 45 in good health. The CDR3 runs from the conserved cysteine through the conserved F or W. D genes are given only for firm matches.

>TRBV6-6|TRBJ2-7|-
CASSYSTTGTGEQYF
TGTGCCAGCAGTTACTCGACCACCGGGACTGGCGAGCAGTACTTC
>TRBV7-6|TRBJ2-2|-
CASSLRGDDTGELFF
TGTGCCAGCAGCTTACGCGGAGACGACACCGGGGAGCTGTTTTTT
>TRBV10-2|TRBJ1-3|-
CASSEIAGGGNTIYF
TGCGCCAGCAGTGAGATCGCGGGAGGCGGAAACACCATATATTTT
>TRBV6-5|TRBJ1-2|-
CASSLHRRDYGYTF
TGTGCCAGCAGTCTACATAGGCGGGACTATGGCTACACCTTC
>TRBV9|TRBJ1-2|-
CASSVGQGVDGYTF
TGTGCCAGCAGCGTAGGACAAGGGGTAGATGGCTACACCTTC
>TRBV5-6|TRBJ2-7|-
CASSLGRRIYEQYF
TGTGCCAGCAGCTTGGGGCGCCGAATCTACGAGCAGTACTTC
>TRBV4-2|TRBJ2-3|-
CASSQDKGSGTDTQYF
TGTGCCAGCAGCCAAGATAAGGGGTCGGGCACAGATACGCAGTATTTT
>TRBV19|TRBJ2-2|-
CASSIDAGTGDTGELFF
TGTGCCAGTAGTATAGATGCTGGGACGGGAGACACCGGGGAGCTGTTTTTT
>TRBV6-5|TRBJ2-7|-
CASSYRYRQGGEQYF
TGTGCCAGCAGTTACAGGTACCGCCAGGGGGGGGAGCAGTACTTC
>TRBV6-6|TRBJ2-3|TRBD2
CASSREARDTQYF
TGTGCCAGCAGTCGGGAGGCCAGAGATACGCAGTATTTT
>TRBV7-9|TRBJ2-3|TRBD2
CASSLLSGGSTDTQYF
TGTGCCAGCAGCTTACTATCGGGGGGTAGCACAGATACGCAGTATTTT
>TRBV7-2|TRBJ1-5|-
CASSLGPPRAGQPQHF
TGTGCCAGCAGCTTAGGTCCCCCCCGGGCGGGTCAGCCCCAGCATTTT
>TRBV28|TRBJ1-2|-
CASSLLLRTSNGYTF
TGTGCCAGCAGTTTACTATTACGGACTTCGAATGGCTACACCTTC
>TRBV7-2|TRBJ1-3|-
CASSPPAVSGNTIYF
TGTGCCAGCAGCCCCCCGGCAGTCTCTGGAAACACCATATATTTT
>TRBV29-1|TRBJ2-2|-
CSVGGPAVGELFF
TGCAGCGTTGGGGGGCCAGCGGTCGGGGAGCTGTTTTTT
>TRBV28|TRBJ2-7|TRBD2
CASTLDSPSGKSSGLPGSYEQYF
TGTGCCAGCACCCTCGACAGTCCCAGCGGGAAGTCTAGCGGGCTCCCGGGCTCCTACGAGCAGTACTTC
>TRBV7-2|TRBJ2-5|TRBD2
CASSLRTSGSTHQETQYF
TGTGCCAGCAGCCTTAGGACTAGCGGGAGTACTCACCAAGAGACCCAGTACTTC